This T cell receptor (beta chain) was identified during a study of T cells expressing NK-cell markers. Overall study: Sorted CD3+CD56-NKG2C+, CD3+CD56+NKG2C- and CD3+CD56+NKG2C+ T cells were the source of the TCR beta repertoires. Study-wide findings and caveats: In a group of several donors, dominant NKG2C+ clonotypes represented about 1.0-8% of CD8+ T cells. These clonotypes also led the CD3+CD56-NKG2C+ fraction in a handful of donors.

As concerns this clonotype: The antigen is not known.

This CDR3 region has 11 residues. Germline-derived CDR1 and CDR2 are MNHEY and SVGAGI. It was by 5'RACE template switching with UMIs that TCR beta cDNA was made. TCRdb reprocessed the 5' RACE reads, keeping one entry per CDR3 protein, no DNA. The sample includes some 150,000 distinct CDR3 sequences. The source is a man aged 18 to 30 in good health. The chain is built from TRBV6-5 and TRBJ2-3. Material: blood T cells: a sorted CD56 or NKG2C T cell subset, CD4+ or CD8+ T cells, or bulk PBMC T cells (not recorded which). CDR3: CASTWSDTQYF.